Shown below are 30 T cell receptor beta chains from a single sample sequenced in a study of shared clonotypes between healthy human individuals. Data came from immunoSEQ multiplex PCR; TCRdb stores just in-frame clones and leaves some out. Of about 480,000 clones in the sample, about four fifths are singletons; the top ten hold approximately 12%. The sequencing sample was made of PBMCs. The receptors here all came from a middle-aged woman in good health. Some clones in this sample may be carry-over from other donors' samples.

J is TRBJ2-2 and V is TRBV13; D not resolved. This CDR3 has 12 residues. Trimming took 5 bases from V and 8 from J, leaving 9 bases between them. The germline CDR1 and CDR2 sequences are PRHDT and FYEKMQ (reference sequence). The CDR3 loop is CASSPFPGELFF. The CDR3 coding sequence is TGTGCCAGCAGCCCCTTCCCGGGGGAGCTGTTTTTT.

V gene TRBV15 combines with J gene TRBJ1-6; unclear D gene. V was shortened by 0 bases and J by 9 bases, with 18 bases between the two germline ends. Germline CDR1 and CDR2: LNHNV and YYDKDF (reference sequence). The CDR3 covers 17 residues. The CDR3 nucleotides read TGTGCCACCAGCAGAGATCCACTAGGGCTACTCGGTTCACCCCTCCACTTT. As protein: CATSRDPLGLLGSPLHF. Combining the CDR3 with reference TRBV15 and TRBJ1-6 gives the whole variable domain DAMVIQNPRYQVTQFGKPVTLSCSQTLNHNVMYWYQQKSSQAPKLLFHYYDKDFNNEADTPDNFQSRRPNTSFCFLDIRSPGLGDTAMYLCATSRDPLGLLGSPLHFGNGTRLTVT.

The gene calls are TRBV7-9 and TRBJ2-2; TRBD1 matches at 11 bases. Losses at the gene ends were 4 bases for V and 7 bases for J; bases not matched to a gene: 8. The CDR3 has 16 amino acids. Germline values: CDR1 SEHNR, CDR2 FQNEAQ (reference sequence). The CDR3 sequence: CASSSWTGGTLGELFF. The CDR3 region has the DNA TGTGCCAGCAGCTCCTGGACAGGGGGCACCCTCGGGGAGCTGTTTTTT.

The V gene is TRBV30, the J gene TRBJ1-2, with no clear D. The germline CDR1 and CDR2 sequences are GTSNPN and SVGIG (reference sequence). This CDR3 is built from 13 residues. V shed 0 bases and J shed 3 bases, with 8 bases lying between them. The DNA of the CDR3 is TGTGCCTGGAGTGTACTCCAGGACTATGGCTACACCTTC. Protein sequence: CAWSVLQDYGYTF.

The CDR3 coding sequence is TGTGCCAGCAGCGTCGGACACCTCAACCAACAGTTCTTC. This gives the protein CASSVGHLNQQFF. The genes are TRBV5-6 and TRBJ2-1; perhaps TRBD1 as D (5 bases). V was trimmed by 4 bases and J by 13 bases, leaving 18 bases between them. The CDR3 contains 13 residues. CDR1 is SGHDT, CDR2 YYEEEE, per germline.

V and J are TRBV28 and TRBJ2-3, with TRBD1 matching 9 bases. Germline loops: CDR1 MDHEN, CDR2 SYDVKM. This CDR3 has 14 amino acids. The V gene end was trimmed by 6 bases and the J gene end by 5 bases; junction bases not matched to a gene: 6. CDR3 DNA sequence: TGTGCCAGCAGGAAACAGGGGGCAAAAGATACGCAGTATTTT. Translated, it gives CASRKQGAKDTQYF.

The chain uses TRBV7-2 and TRBJ1-6; 7 positions match TRBD1. This CDR3 is 18 amino acids long. V shed 5 bases and J 3 bases; nucleotides not matched to a gene: 13. Germline V CDR1 and CDR2: SGHTA, FQGNSA. DNA of the CDR3: TGTGCCAGCAGCCCCACCCGGACAGGCCTTCTCTATAATTCACCCCTCCACTTT. Translating it yields CASSPTRTGLLYNSPLHF.

The chain uses TRBV7-8 and TRBJ2-2; D may be TRBD2 (6 bases). Germline CDR1 and CDR2: SGHVS and FQNEAQ. The CDR3 runs 14 residues. V was cut by 4 bases and J by 8 bases, with 14 bases left in between. CDR3 loop: CASSSAGGAGELFF. DNA for the CDR3: TGTGCCAGCAGCTCGGCCGGGGGAGCAGGGGAGCTGTTTTTT.

There are many counts of this clone. J is TRBJ1-2 and V is TRBV2; D is possibly TRBD1 (6 bases). Trimming took off 6 bases at V and 6 bases at J, with 11 bases between the two ends. The CDR3 sequence is 12 residues long. Germline loops: CDR1 SNHLY, CDR2 FYNNEI. CDR3 sequence reads: CASRSTGDGYTF. As DNA, the CDR3 is TGTGCCAGCAGGTCGACAGGCGATGGCTACACCTTC.

This clone was recorded only once. V is TRBV7-2 and J is TRBJ1-3, with TRBD1 matching over 7 bases. Germline V gene sequence: CDR1 SGHTA, CDR2 FQGNSA. The CDR3 consists of 15 residues. The J segment lost 0 bases and the V segment lost 5 bases, leaving 4 bases of the junction unmatched. The chain's CDR3 is CASSPQGGSGNTIYF. In nucleotides, the CDR3 is TGTGCCAGCAGCCCGCAGGGGGGCTCTGGAAACACCATATATTTT.

The chain links TRBV30 to TRBJ1-2, with 8 bases that match TRBD1. CDR3 length equals 15 residues. The germline V gene encodes CDR1 GTSNPN and CDR2 SVGIG (reference sequence). V lost 3 bases to trimming and J lost 2 bases; unmatched junction nucleotides: 8. The CDR3 reads CAWRSPGGVNYGYTF. In DNA, the CDR3 is TGTGCCTGGAGATCCCCAGGGGGCGTAAACTATGGCTACACCTTC.

This chain uses TRBV28 with TRBJ1-1; 9 bases are shared with TRBD1. Per the germline V gene, CDR1 is MDHEN and CDR2 is SYDVKM. CDR3 size: 15 residues. The V and J ends lost 0 bases and 1 base, in that order; junction bases with no gene match: 0. CDR3 in amino acids: CASSLWTGGNTEAFF. The DNA for the CDR3 is TGTGCCAGCAGTTTATGGACAGGGGGGAACACTGAAGCTTTCTTT.

V usage is TRBV5-1 and J usage is TRBJ2-5, with no clear D. There are 12 residues in the CDR3. The V end lost 3 bases, the J end lost 2 bases, and 5 bases lay between the germline ends. Germline assignment: CDR1 SGHRS and CDR2 YFSETQ. For the CDR3, the DNA is TGCGCCAGCAGCTGGCCTCAAGAGACCCAGTACTTC. It encodes CASSWPQETQYF.

This chain connects TRBV25-1 to TRBJ2-2; D call uncertain. The CDR3 is 13 residues long. Trimming pared 2 bases from V and 6 bases from J, leaving 7 bases between. Germline V gene lookup returns CDR1 MGHDK and CDR2 SYGVNS. The CDR3 DNA reads as TGTGCCAGCAGTGAAAGAGAATCCGGGGAGCTGTTTTTT. This sequence encodes CASSERESGELFF.

In the case of this clone: Other DNA sequences in the sample encode the same CDR3. This chain links TRBV20-1 with TRBJ2-1; D unresolved. The CDR3 spans 11 residues. Trimming pared 2 bases from V and 2 bases from J, leaving 1 base between. CDR1 DFQATT and CDR2 SNEGSKA come from the germline V gene (reference sequence). As DNA, the CDR3 is TGCAGTGCTAGACCCTACAATGAGCAGTTCTTC. This gives the protein CSARPYNEQFF.

Only one count was recorded for this clone. The chain couples TRBV18 to TRBJ1-5, with 8 bases aligning to TRBD1. V gave up 5 bases and J gave up 0 bases; unmatched junction bases: 6. Germline lookup yields CDR1 KGHSH and CDR2 LQKENI. There are 16 residues in the CDR3. CDR3 sequence (DNA): TGTGCCAGCTCAGCCGGGACAGGTTATAGCAATCAGCCCCAGCATTTT. Translating it yields CASSAGTGYSNQPQHF.

The chain carries TRBV7-3 and TRBJ2-2; 10 bases fit TRBD1. J gave up 2 bases and V 0 bases, and 3 bases lay outside the gene matches. This CDR3 is 17 amino acids long. Germline values: CDR1 SGHTA, CDR2 FQGTGA. The CDR3 DNA sequence: TGTGCCAGCAGCTTAACCCGACAGGGGGCTAACACCGGGGAGCTGTTTTTT. It is translated as CASSLTRQGANTGELFF.

This chain uses TRBV28 with TRBJ2-3, with 7 bases matching TRBD2. The germline gives CDR1 MDHEN, CDR2 SYDVKM. V was pared by 6 bases and J by 2 bases, with 5 bases of the junction left unmatched. This CDR3 spans 14 amino acids. The CDR3 DNA is TGTGCCAGCAGCCCCAGCGGGAACACAGATACGCAGTATTTT. It yields the protein CASSPSGNTDTQYF. Full variable domain (rest looked up from reference TRBV28 and TRBJ2-3): DVKVTQSSRYLVKRTGEKVFLECVQDMDHENMFWYRQDPGLGLRLIYFSYDVKMKEKGDIPEGYSVSREKKERFSLILESASTNQTSMYLCASSPSGNTDTQYFGPGTRLTVL.

V gene TRBV5-1 combines with J gene TRBJ2-7, with D uncertain. The CDR3 runs to 18 residues. V was trimmed by 0 bases and J by 3 bases, leaving 22 bases between them. Germline CDR1 SGHRS, CDR2 YFSETQ. The CDR3 protein is CASSLAWYPGVDFYEQYF. CDR3 DNA sequence: TGCGCCAGCAGCTTGGCCTGGTACCCAGGCGTAGACTTCTACGAGCAGTACTTC.

The chain uses TRBV6-1 and TRBJ2-7, with TRBD2 as a possible D gene (5 bases). The germline V gene encodes CDR1 MNHNS and CDR2 SASEGT. Trimming removed 6 bases at V and 8 bases at J, with 17 bases between. CDR3 length: 13 amino acids. CDR3 loop: CASRDSPTIKQYF. Written as DNA, the CDR3 is TGTGCCAGCAGGGACTCCCCCACCATTAAGCAGTACTTC.

The rearrangement uses TRBV18 and TRBJ2-2; 9 nucleotides align to TRBD2. The CDR3 runs 16 residues. V shed 1 base, J shed 5 bases, and the junction held 5 bases outside the gene matches. The germline gives CDR1 KGHSH, CDR2 LQKENI. This CDR3 reads CASSPLAGVLTGELFF. The CDR3 DNA reads as TGTGCCAGCTCACCACTAGCGGGAGTTTTAACCGGGGAGCTGTTTTTT. Full variable domain (remainder filled in from reference TRBV18 and TRBJ2-2): NAGVMQNPRHLVRRRGQEARLRCSPMKGHSHVYWYRQLPEEGLKFMVYLQKENIIDESGMPKERFSAEFPKEGPSILRIQQVVRGDSAAYFCASSPLAGVLTGELFFGEGSRLTVL.

In the case of this clone: A much bigger clone sits one base away, suggesting this may be a read error. J is TRBJ2-1 and V is TRBV7-8, with 11 nucleotides matching TRBD2. The germline CDR1 and CDR2 sequences are SGHVS and FQNEAQ. The CDR3 loop spans 16 amino acids. The CDR3 DNA reads TGTGCCAGCAGCTTCTCTCTAGCGGGAGGCTACAATAAGCAGTTCTTC. Translating gives CASSFSLAGGYNKQFF.

This clone occurred a few times. The chain links TRBV10-3 to TRBJ2-5, with TRBD2 identical over 15 bases. The better agreement between TRBJ2-7 and the DNA end casts doubt on the J call. The germline V gene has CDR1 ENHRY and CDR2 SYGVKD. CDR3 length equals 16 residues. CDR3 DNA sequence: TGTGCCATCAGAAAGGGACTAGCGGGAGGCTCCTACGAGCAGTACTTC. This gives the protein CAIRKGLAGGSYEQYF.

This clone was detected only once. The chain carries TRBV7-2 and TRBJ2-5; 9 bases map to TRBD1. Germline V lookup: CDR1 SGHTA, CDR2 FQGNSA. CDR3 size: 14 residues. J gave up 5 bases and V 5 bases, and 6 bases lay outside the gene matches. CDR3 protein: CASSRDRGAETQYF. CDR3 in DNA: TGTGCCAGCAGCCGAGACAGGGGGGCGGAGACCCAGTACTTC.

As regards this clone: A single base separates this from a much larger clone, so it may be a read error. At the DNA level, this CDR3 is encoded by other sequences in the same sample as well. V usage is TRBV7-9 and J usage is TRBJ1-5; D is perhaps TRBD1 (5 bases). Trimming shortened V by 0 bases and J by 2 bases, and 5 bases separated the two germline ends. CDR3 length: 14 residues. CDR1 is SEHNR, CDR2 FQNEAQ, per germline (reference sequence). CDR3 amino acids: CASSLAGGNQPQHF. The CDR3 region has the DNA TGTGCCAGCAGCTTAGCAGGGGGCAATCAGCCCCAGCATTTT.

V gene TRBV18 combines with J gene TRBJ2-5; no reliable D call. Gene TRBJ2-7 matches the end of the DNA better, so the J call may be wrong. In germline, CDR1 is KGHSH, CDR2 LQKENI. The CDR3 contains 13 residues. This CDR3 reads CASSPNGPYEQYF. Written as DNA, the CDR3 is TGTGCCAGCTCACCCAACGGCCCCTACGAGCAGTACTTC.

This rearrangement joins TRBV5-1 to TRBJ2-7; TRBD1 matches 8 bases. There are 15 residues in the CDR3. V gave up 2 bases and J gave up 2 bases; unmatched junction bases: 6. Germline loops: CDR1 SGHRS, CDR2 YFSETQ. The DNA for the CDR3 is TGCGCCAGCAGCTTTCTGACAGGGGCCCCCTACGAGCAGTACTTC. The encoded protein is CASSFLTGAPYEQYF. Using reference TRBV5-1 and TRBJ2-7 for the parts outside the CDR3, the full variable domain is KAGVTQTPRYLIKTRGQQVTLSCSPISGHRSVSWYQQTPGQGLQFLFEYFSETQRNKGNFPGRFSGRQFSNSRSEMNVSTLELGDSALYLCASSFLTGAPYEQYFGPGTRLTVT.

The chain has TRBV7-3 and TRBJ2-2, with 13 bases aligning to TRBD2. The germline gives CDR1 SGHTA, CDR2 FQGTGA. V shed 5 bases, J shed 5 bases, and the junction held 2 bases outside the gene matches. CDR3 size: 15 residues. The CDR3 loop is CASSLLAGGTGELFF. The CDR3, as DNA: TGTGCCAGCAGCCTACTAGCGGGAGGGACCGGGGAGCTGTTTTTT.

The genes are TRBV9 and TRBJ2-1; TRBD1 is a possible D gene (6 bases). V lost 0 bases to trimming and J lost 5 bases, with 9 bases between them. The CDR3 has 14 amino acids. Germline V gene sequence: CDR1 SGDLS, CDR2 YYNGEE. The CDR3 is CASSVDRADNEQFF. DNA for the CDR3: TGTGCCAGCAGCGTAGACAGGGCGGACAATGAGCAGTTCTTC.

The chain couples TRBV5-4 to TRBJ2-7, with 7 bases fitting TRBD1. V gave up 3 bases and J gave up 2 bases; unmatched junction bases: 2. Germline assignment: CDR1 SGHNT and CDR2 YYREEE (reference sequence). The CDR3 sequence is 13 residues long. CDR3 nucleotides: TGTGCCAGCAGCTCAGGGGGACCCTACGAGCAGTACTTC. Translation gives CASSSGGPYEQYF.